The clone carrying this T cell receptor beta chain was found a few times. The sample belongs to a study of OX40 agonist ivuxolimab in advanced cancers. Repertoires were generated with immunoSEQ multiplex PCR, while TCRdb's copy carries only in-frame clones and drops some. The sample lists 7,500 to 9,500 clones; roughly 70% were seen once. This CDR3 comprises 17 residues. V lost 1 base to trimming and J lost 8 bases; unmatched junction nucleotides: 19. Germline CDR1 reads SQVTM; CDR2 reads ANQGSEA. The rearrangement uses TRBV29-1 and TRBJ1-2; TRBD1 matches 7 bases. This sample comprised CD4+ or CD8+ T cells sorted from blood, obtained in a trial of the OX40 agonist ivuxolimab. The origin of this receptor is an adult with an advanced solid tumor such as melanoma, head and neck, liver or kidney cancer. Here the CDR3 DNA reads TGCAGCGTTGAAGGGGGGCCCAACGACAGGGAGTTCGGGGGCTACACCTTC. It is translated as CSVEGGPNDREFGGYTF.